This TCR beta chain comes out of a study of shared clonotypes between healthy human individuals (dated by TCRdb to 2018 to 2021). Study-level background: A couple of women and a few men aged 18 to 49 years were included in the cohort. For each donor, CD4 naive and CD4 memory were each given three plates, CD8 naive was given two plates, and CD8 memory was given one plate. To estimate repertoire size and how much clonotype sharing occurs between individuals, the study deeply sequenced the blood TCR repertoires of five healthy adults. Libraries were prepared and TCR repertoires were sequenced by different laboratories using diverse techniques, in order to increase sequencing depth and limit assay-specific biases. Each donor's leukapheresis produced roughly between roughly 0.9 and 8.9 billion PBMCs. General findings and caveats noted by the study authors: Based on pairwise subsampling, the degree of clonotype sharing among donors was expected to be affected by sequencing depth. Higher generation probabilities were observed for clonotypes shared by all four sorted-subset donors than for non-shared clonotypes. Even with the large sequencing depth, rarefaction of the sorted-subset datasets indicated that sequencing was incomplete. Because the study included a small number of donors, the genetic and exposure-history diversity represented was limited. Naive subsets generally had larger estimated clonotype richness than memory subsets. When several donors were compared, the shared fraction of clonotypes was about 5.2% for naive CD4, roughly 3.4% for naive CD8, about 2.5% for memory CD4, and around 0.4% for memory CD8. Sampling was limited to blood, and TCR repertoires in tissue likely differ from TCR repertoires in blood.

The germline V gene provides CDR1 KGHSH and CDR2 LQKENI. Trimming takes 6 bases from V and 2 bases from J, and the germline ends sit 8 bases apart. The CDR3 numbers 12 residues from cysteine through phenylalanine. CDR3 DNA only is kept here, 36 bases in frame from base 1. TCR CDR3 regions were amplified from genomic DNA by multiplex PCR using the deep immunoSEQ assay. Extracted genomic DNA from each cell subset was spread evenly across all wells of several immunoSEQ 96-well plates, with each plate serving as a replicate. For sorted subsets, around 200 ng genomic DNA, equal to 25,000 to 35,000 T cell genomes, was loaded into each replicate PCR. Purified libraries were quantified with a Qubit 3.0 fluorometer, sized on a Bioanalyzer 2100, and re-quantified with the KAPA Library Quantification kit. A separate single-read 150-cycle Illumina NextSeq 550 flow cell was used to sequence each immunoSEQ 96-well plate. In the original analysis: Because the immunoSEQ output included only junctional sequences and no quality scores, the filtering could not be the same as the filtering used for full-length reads. To assign V/J genes and CDR3, sequences were annotated using PyIR, a Python wrapper for IgBLAST v1.9, with IMGT germline references. Any read was removed if the V/J assignment was weak (E-value above 1e-6), the CDR3 was missing, or the read contained stop codons, out-of-frame junctions, or ambiguous translated residues. V3J clonotypes were defined as sequences sharing the same inferred V gene, J gene, and CDR3 amino acid sequence. To compute the percentage overlap between repertoires, the number of shared unique clonotypes was divided by the size of the smaller repertoire. Three approaches were used to assess repertoire richness: RTK rarefaction, the Chao1 estimator, and Recon v2.1 estimates of unobserved clonotypes. OLGA was used to compute generation probabilities for all TCRbeta clonotypes that the gDNA method yielded from a few donors. TCRdb retrieved this table from immuneACCESS and kept in-frame rearrangements only. Not all clones are present; in checked studies, unresolved V genes account for under half, and no reason is known for the remainder. V and J calls and clone size are given by that table; D and trimming were obtained from the DNA. This sample has approximately 2.3 million clones in its table, and over 90% of those were observed once. Jointly, the top ten make up about 0.39% of the sample.

The donors were healthy, HIV-negative adults who had no recently reported acute infections or vaccinations. Only Caucasian adults living in Nashville, Tennessee, USA were represented among the donors. CD4+ T cells were enriched by magnetic negative selection; naive cells were then positively selected on CD45RA, and the negative fraction formed the memory subset. Blood was obtained by leukapheresis, after which PBMCs were separated by Ficoll-Histopaque density gradient centrifugation and cryopreserved in liquid nitrogen vapor phase. Purity and quantity of every magnetically sorted T cell population were checked by analytical flow cytometry. From each sorted fraction, genomic DNA was isolated and quantified by UV absorbance on a Nanodrop 2000c. This clone was detected a few times. It has no known antigen specificity. Base qualities were left out, and no much larger clone turns up one base away. Other DNA sequences in this specimen translate into the identical CDR3.

Material for sequencing was naive CD4+ T cells from PBMCs. The cell subset or site tag for this specimen amounts to: CD45RA+ positively selected. The TCR originated in a young man in good health. Some clones in this sample may be carry-over from other donors' samples. Rearrangement joined TRBV18 to TRBJ2-7, with no confident D gene call. This receptor has the CDR3 CASSPGTYEQYF. The DNA reads as follows: TGTGCCAGCTCCCCTGGGACCTACGAGCAGTACTTC.